The present entry profiles one TCR beta chain with its context. V trimming: 3 bases; J trimming: 0 bases; junction bases outside the gene matches: 20. Per germline, CDR1 KGHSH and CDR2 LQKENI. The CDR3 runs 22 residues. This entry comes from a study of blood T cell repertoires in COVID-19. Study information: From T cells, B-cell-depleted T cells, or PBMCs came the material, which was cDNA or gDNA.

The protocol was immunoSEQ multiplex PCR, while the TCRdb copy is restricted to in-frame clones and leaves out a portion. The sample contains roughly 150,000 clones, around nine tenths of which appear only once. Sequencing was carried out using peripheral blood. The V gene is TRBV18, the J gene TRBJ2-1, with 10 bases that match TRBD2. The sequence derives from a human donor in a cohort sampled during active COVID-19. CDR3 DNA: TGTGCCAGCTCACCCAGGGGTAGGAGACTAGCGGGTCTGCAAAGCTCCTACAATGAGCAGTTCTTC. Encoded protein: CASSPRGRRLAGLQSSYNEQFF.